Below are 23 T cell receptor beta chains sequenced from a single sample in a study of T-cell memory formation after mild COVID-19. TCRdb fed the 5' RACE reads into MiXCR, producing one record per CDR3 protein. The table lists 400,000 to 500,000 distinct CDR3 sequences, 20% of them singletons, with 7.5% to 9.5% in the top ten. Specimen: PBMCs or a T cell subset sorted from them (not recorded which). These receptors were obtained from an adult woman who had mild COVID-19 (a few samples of this study predate the infection). Cell type and time point are not known.

V is TRBV7-9 and J is TRBJ1-2; 10 bases are a match to TRBD1. There are 15 residues in the CDR3. V shed 1 base and J 4 bases; nucleotides not matched to a gene: 3. Germline lookup yields CDR1 SEHNR and CDR2 FQNEAQ (reference sequence). CDR3 nucleotides: TGTGCCAGCAGCTTAGAGACAGGGGGCGTCTATGGCTACACCTTC. This codes for CASSLETGGVYGYTF. Full variable domain (missing parts from reference TRBV7-9 and TRBJ1-2): DTGVSQNPRHKITKRGQNVTFRCDPISEHNRLYWYRQTLGQGPEFLTYFQNEAQLEKSRLLSDRFSAERPKGSFSTLEIQRTEQGDSAMYLCASSLETGGVYGYTFGSGTRLTVV.

The J gene is TRBJ2-1, the V gene TRBV7-3; 9 bases are shared with TRBD2. This CDR3 has 14 residues. V gave up 2 bases and J gave up 9 bases; unmatched junction bases: 5. In germline, CDR1 is SGHTA, CDR2 FQGTGA. In DNA, the CDR3 is TGTGCCAGCAGCTTATCGGGGACTAGCAGTGAGCAGTTCTTC. As protein: CASSLSGTSSEQFF.

This sequence joins TRBV27 and TRBJ2-2; weak D call: TRBD2 (5 bases). Germline lookup yields CDR1 MNHEY and CDR2 SMNVEV (reference sequence). Trimming shortened V by 3 bases and J by 6 bases, and 14 bases separated the two germline ends. The CDR3 consists of 15 residues. The CDR3 DNA is TGTGCCAGCAGTTTCGAGCGGCCGGTGGCCGGGGAGCTGTTTTTT. Encoded protein: CASSFERPVAGELFF.

This clonotype has only one observation. This chain joins TRBV20-1 and TRBJ2-3; 8 nucleotides agree with TRBD2. The germline V gene has CDR1 DFQATT and CDR2 SNEGSKA (reference sequence). This CDR3 has 14 residues. With V trimmed by 2 bases and J by 5 bases, 6 bases remained unmatched. The DNA of the CDR3 is TGCAGTGCTAGAAAAGTCCTAGCGGGAGATACGCAGTATTTT. Translation: CSARKVLAGDTQYF.

This clonotype was observed a few times. V gene TRBV4-1 combines with J gene TRBJ2-1; D call uncertain. This CDR3 comprises 13 residues. Deletions cut 3 bases from V and 2 bases from J, with 5 bases between. CDR1 MGHRA and CDR2 YSYEKL come from the germline V gene. CDR3 protein: CASSQTPYNEQFF. The CDR3 coding sequence is TGCGCCAGCAGCCAGACGCCCTACAATGAGCAGTTCTTC.

Only a few counts were recorded for this clonotype. The chain uses TRBV30 and TRBJ2-1, with 7 bases aligning to TRBD2. The germline V gene encodes CDR1 GTSNPN and CDR2 SVGIG (reference sequence). The CDR3 is 11 amino acids. The V segment lost 0 bases and the J segment 14 bases; nucleotides outside the gene matches: 4. The CDR3 reads CAWSVTSEEFF. In DNA, the CDR3 is TGTGCCTGGAGTGTCACTAGCGAGGAGTTCTTC.

The rearrangement uses TRBV6-6 and TRBJ2-1, with 11 bases lining up with TRBD2. The length of the CDR3 is 16 residues. V lost 9 bases and J lost 4; bases outside the gene matches: 11. Germline-derived CDR1 and CDR2 are MNHNY and SVGAGI (reference sequence). In nucleotides, the CDR3 is TGTGCCAGTGGTTCCTTCGGGACTAGCGGTTACAATGAGCAGTTCTTC. This translates into CASGSFGTSGYNEQFF.

Only a few counts were recorded for this clonotype. This rearrangement joins TRBV3-1 to TRBJ2-5; tentatively, D is TRBD1 (6 bases). Germline loops: CDR1 LGHDT, CDR2 YNNKEL (reference sequence). The germline V and J ends were trimmed by 0 bases and 10 bases, with 24 bases remaining between them. The CDR3 loop spans 17 amino acids. CDR3 region: CASSQDRGVGRGRNQYF. The DNA of the CDR3 is TGTGCCAGCAGCCAAGATAGGGGAGTTGGCAGGGGTAGGAACCAGTACTTC.

In its sample, this clonotype was seen a few times. This chain links TRBV19 with TRBJ2-1; 12 nucleotides match TRBD2. This CDR3 has 15 amino acids. The junction had 7 bases not matched to a gene; V was cut back by 6 bases and J by 7 bases. The V gene's germline CDR1 is LNHDA and CDR2 SQIVND (reference sequence). The CDR3 coding sequence is TGTGCCAGTAGCCAGACTAGCGGGAGACGTAATGAGCAGTTCTTC. Its protein is CASSQTSGRRNEQFF.

This clonotype was counted between two and nine times. The chain is built from TRBV6-1 and TRBJ2-5; 9 bases match TRBD1. Germline V gives CDR1 MNHNS, CDR2 SASEGT. V lost 8 bases, J lost 10 bases, and 14 bases stayed unmatched. This CDR3 has 14 residues. CDR3 nucleotide sequence: TGTGCCAGCCAAGCCGACAGGGGGGTCGGCGGCCAGTACTTC. This codes for CASQADRGVGGQYF.

The rearrangement joins TRBV11-3 to TRBJ2-3, with D hard to call. Germline CDR1 and CDR2: SGHNT and YENEEA. This CDR3 is 12 amino acids long. V was pared by 3 bases and J by 4 bases, with 5 bases between. In DNA, the CDR3 is TGTGCCAGCAGCTTCGTCTCAGATACGCAGTATTTT. This codes for CASSFVSDTQYF.

This chain connects TRBV6-5 to TRBJ2-7, with D maybe TRBD1 (6 bases). Per germline, CDR1 MNHEY and CDR2 SVGAGI. CDR3 length: 13 amino acids. V shed 6 bases and J shed 5 bases, with 14 bases lying between them. CDR3 in amino acids: CASSPRGTHEQYF. CDR3 DNA sequence: TGTGCCAGCAGCCCCAGGGGTACCCACGAGCAGTACTTC.

This sequence joins TRBV20-1 and TRBJ2-3; D is perhaps TRBD2 (6 bases). Trimming took off 5 bases at V and 5 bases at J, with 8 bases between the two ends. This CDR3 is 11 amino acids long. Germline-derived CDR1 and CDR2 are DFQATT and SNEGSKA (reference sequence). Here the CDR3 reads CSAPAGDTQYF. The CDR3 DNA follows: TGCAGTGCTCCAGCGGGAGATACGCAGTATTTT.

This clonotype was seen a few times. The chain couples TRBV9 to TRBJ2-3, with D perhaps matching TRBD1 (6 bases). Germline V CDR1 and CDR2: SGDLS, YYNGEE. This CDR3 comprises 18 residues. V dropped 0 bases and J dropped 0 bases, with 17 bases sitting between them. CDR3: CASSVGTRQATSTDTQYF. DNA for the CDR3: TGTGCCAGCAGCGTAGGAACGCGACAGGCAACTAGCACAGATACGCAGTATTTT.

The table lists this clonotype with a few counts. The chain couples TRBV10-3 to TRBJ2-7; the match to TRBD2 covers 13 bases. Germline CDR1 and CDR2: ENHRY and SYGVKD. After removal of 6 bases from V and 7 bases from J, the junction contained 9 bases not matched to a gene. This CDR3 comprises 15 residues. Here the CDR3 reads CAIRTGLAGEHEQYF. Here the CDR3 DNA reads TGTGCCATCAGGACCGGACTAGCGGGAGAACATGAGCAGTACTTC.

This clonotype appeared once. This chain links TRBV20-1 with TRBJ1-5; D gene ambiguous. The CDR3 totals 13 residues. V was trimmed by 5 bases and J by 0 bases, leaving 8 bases between them. From germline, CDR1 is DFQATT and CDR2 SNEGSKA (reference sequence). CDR3 sequence reads: CSAGVDSNQPQHF. The CDR3 region has the DNA TGCAGTGCTGGGGTGGATAGCAATCAGCCCCAGCATTTT.

The chain carries TRBV7-6 and TRBJ2-2, with no clear D. The V end lost 10 bases, the J end lost 7 bases, and 10 bases lay between the germline ends. Germline CDR1 reads SGHVS; CDR2 reads FNYEAQ. The CDR3 has 11 residues. CDR3 in amino acids: CATLNGGELFF. The CDR3 DNA follows: TGTGCCACCCTCAACGGCGGGGAGCTGTTTTTT.

This clonotype was seen more than once but under ten times. V gene TRBV12-3 or TRBV12-4 combines with J gene TRBJ2-5; D uncertain. The CDR3 is 12 residues long. The ends were cut back, 7 bases at V and 3 bases at J, with 9 bases in the middle. CDR3 in amino acids: CASNHAEETQYF. The DNA for the CDR3 is TGTGCCAGCAATCACGCAGAAGAGACCCAGTACTTC.

The rearrangement joins TRBV12-3 or TRBV12-4 to TRBJ1-1, with 8 bases identical to TRBD1. The CDR3 sequence is 13 residues long. V lost 5 bases, J lost 4 bases, and 3 bases stayed unmatched. CDR3 region: CASSHTGGTEAFF. Here the CDR3 DNA reads TGTGCCAGCAGTCACACAGGGGGCACTGAAGCTTTCTTT.

V and J are TRBV28 and TRBJ2-1; D might be TRBD2 (5 bases). Deletions cut 6 bases from V and 3 bases from J, with 21 bases between. Germline V gene lookup returns CDR1 MDHEN and CDR2 SYDVKM. CDR3 length: 17 amino acids. The CDR3 bases are TGTGCCAGCAGCCGCGGTAGCATGGGAGTAGGCTACAATGAGCAGTTCTTC. Translated, it gives CASSRGSMGVGYNEQFF.

The CDR3 DNA reads TGCAGTGCTAGAGTTCAGGACAGGGGGACCTACAATGAGCAGTTCTTC. Its protein product is CSARVQDRGTYNEQFF. This chain uses TRBV20-1 with TRBJ2-1; 10 positions agree with TRBD1. The CDR3 totals 16 residues. From germline, CDR1 is DFQATT and CDR2 SNEGSKA (reference sequence). Trimming took 1 base from V and 2 from J; bases not matched to a gene: 5.

This clonotype has a handful of counts. The genes are TRBV12-3 or TRBV12-4 and TRBJ2-2, with a tentative D call TRBD1 (6 bases). Deletions cut 2 bases from V and 4 bases from J, with 11 bases between. This CDR3 is built from 15 residues. The CDR3 DNA reads as TGTGCCAGCAGTTTAAGGGGGTTCGCCACCGGGGAGCTGTTTTTT. Translating it yields CASSLRGFATGELFF.

This clonotype was observed a few times. The rearrangement uses TRBV30 and TRBJ2-7; no firm D call. The CDR3 is made up of 11 amino acids. Trimming stripped 0 bases from V and 6 bases from J, with 6 bases between. CDR1 GTSNPN and CDR2 SVGIG come from the germline V gene (reference sequence). CDR3 DNA: TGTGCCTGGAGTGTAGGGCCCGAGCAGTACTTC. The encoded protein is CAWSVGPEQYF.